This T cell receptor (beta chain) was documented in a study of CD4+ T cells in melanoma. Study results and limitations: In melanoma, neoantigen-specific CD4+ T cells reportedly differed in differentiation state. CD8+ T cell, macrophage and B cell function reportedly correlated with neoantigen-specific CD4+ T cells.

Sequenced by immunoSEQ multiplex PCR; TCRdb stores in-frame clones only, minus some. The table has about 140,000 clones, roughly 91% seen once. A word on this clone: Its antigen is not identified.

The CDR3 is made up of 16 amino acids. Germline CDR1 is MNHNY and CDR2 is SVGAGI (reference sequence). The V and J ends lost 6 bases and 6 bases, in that order; junction bases with no gene match: 14. The source is a human donor with melanoma. The chain is built from TRBV6-6 and TRBJ1-2; 9 bases agree with TRBD1. The CDR3, as DNA: TGTGCCAGCAGCCGCGGGACAGGGTGGGCGGCGGATGGCTACACCTTC. Translated, it gives CASSRGTGWAADGYTF.